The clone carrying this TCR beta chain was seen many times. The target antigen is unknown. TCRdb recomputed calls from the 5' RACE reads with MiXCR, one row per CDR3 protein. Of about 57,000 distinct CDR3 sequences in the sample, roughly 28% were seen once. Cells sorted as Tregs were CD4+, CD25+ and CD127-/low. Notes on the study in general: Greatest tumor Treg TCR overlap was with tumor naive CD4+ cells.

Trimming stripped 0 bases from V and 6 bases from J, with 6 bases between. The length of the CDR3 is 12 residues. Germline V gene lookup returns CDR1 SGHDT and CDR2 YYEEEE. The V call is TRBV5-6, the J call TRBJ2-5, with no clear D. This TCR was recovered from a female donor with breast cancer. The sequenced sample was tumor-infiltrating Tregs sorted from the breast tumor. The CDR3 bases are TGTGCCAGCAGCTTGGATACAAAGACCCAGTACTTC. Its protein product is CASSLDTKTQYF.